This T cell receptor (beta chain) was observed in a study of cytomegalovirus exposure and HLA in healthy donors. Study observations and caveats: Immune exposure information comprised only CMV serostatus.

Details on this clone: As yet, its antigen is unknown.

Participants comprised healthy donors of bone marrow. There were likely unrecorded immune exposures, though donors were nominally healthy when sampled. Researchers ran the PCR with 60 Vbeta and 13 Jbeta primers. This table comes from immunoSEQ multiplex PCR, and its TCRdb copy is limited to in-frame clones, with some not included. Of around 170,000 clones in the sample, more than 60% were seen once. Germline-derived CDR1 and CDR2 are ENHRY and SYGVKD. V dropped 4 bases and J dropped 3 bases, with 13 bases sitting between them. CDR3 length: 14 residues. The chain combines TRBV10-3 with TRBJ2-7, with TRBD1 as a possible D gene (5 bases). Input material: PBMCs. The sequence was obtained from a woman aged 45-60 years in good health and CMV-seropositive. This chain's CDR3 is CAISGGSDLYEQYF. CDR3 in DNA: TGTGCCATCAGTGGGGGCTCGGACCTCTACGAGCAGTACTTC.